The 13 T cell receptor beta chains given below trace back to one sample, sequenced in a study of T-cell memory formation after mild COVID-19. TCRdb recomputed calls from the 5' RACE reads with MiXCR, one row per CDR3 protein. The sample lists roughly 190,000 distinct CDR3 sequences, around 30% occurring once. The sequencing sample was made of PBMCs or a T cell subset sorted from them (not recorded which). The receptors shown here come from an adult woman who had mild COVID-19 (a few samples of this study predate the infection). Cell type and time point are not known.

CDR3 in amino acids: CASSVDPSPLYEQYF. The CDR3 nucleotides are TGTGCCAGCAGCGTAGACCCTTCCCCCCTCTACGAGCAGTACTTC. The V gene is TRBV9, the J gene TRBJ2-7; D gene uncertain. The CDR3 is 15 amino acids. Germline V CDR1 and CDR2: SGDLS, YYNGEE. Trimming removed 0 bases from V and 3 bases from J, with 13 bases in between.

The chain combines TRBV7-9 with TRBJ1-1; a possible D gene is TRBD1 (6 bases). V lost 4 bases and J lost 1, with 19 bases in between. Germline V gene data show CDR1 as SEHNR and CDR2 as FQNEAQ (reference sequence). The CDR3 is 17 residues long. Written as DNA, the CDR3 is TGTGCCAGCAGCTCCCTCCCAGGGGACGGTGGGAACACTGAAGCTTTCTTT. Translated, it gives CASSSLPGDGGNTEAFF.

This clonotype was detected only a few times. The chain has TRBV2 and TRBJ2-7; TRBD2 aligns across 7 bases. The CDR3 loop spans 15 amino acids. Germline V gene data show CDR1 as SNHLY and CDR2 as FYNNEI. Trimming cost V 11 bases and J 2 bases; bases outside gene matches: 15. CDR3 coding DNA: TGTGCCGGGAGGGTAAGCGGAGGTCTCGCCTACGAGCAGTACTTC. Its protein is CAGRVSGGLAYEQYF.

This clonotype was seen more than once but under ten times. The rearrangement links TRBV25-1 to TRBJ2-4, with D unclear. The V end lost 2 bases, the J end lost 9 bases, and 11 bases lay between the germline ends. Germline assignment: CDR1 MGHDK and CDR2 SYGVNS. The CDR3 totals 13 residues. For the CDR3, the DNA is TGTGCCAGCAGTGAAAACCCCGGGCCCATTCAGTACTTC. Protein sequence: CASSENPGPIQYF.

The chain couples TRBV12-3 or TRBV12-4 to TRBJ2-5, with 9 nucleotides matching TRBD2. With V trimmed by 5 bases and J by 0 bases, 7 bases remained unmatched. The CDR3 is 16 residues long. The CDR3 bases are TGTGCCAGCAGTCCCAGGTCTAGCGGGGACCAAGAGACCCAGTACTTC. It translates to CASSPRSSGDQETQYF.

This clonotype has more than one count but fewer than ten. The chain uses TRBV6-5 and TRBJ2-7; D is unresolved. CDR3 length: 13 residues. V shed 0 bases and J shed 3 bases, with 6 bases lying between them. Germline V gene lookup returns CDR1 MNHEY and CDR2 SVGAGI. The CDR3 loop is CASSYSTVYEQYF. Written as DNA, the CDR3 is TGTGCCAGCAGTTACTCGACCGTCTACGAGCAGTACTTC.

This clonotype occurred a few times. The chain is built from TRBV6-5 and TRBJ2-7; D not resolved. The CDR3 has 13 residues. In germline, CDR1 is MNHEY, CDR2 SVGAGI. Between the trimmed V and J ends, which lost 0 bases and 7 bases, there was a span of 10 bases. The CDR3 loop is CASSYSGLGEQYF. The CDR3 nucleotides are TGTGCCAGCAGTTACTCGGGGTTGGGTGAGCAGTACTTC.

This chain links TRBV20-1 with TRBJ2-5, with 7 bases identical to TRBD2. This CDR3 contains 15 residues. V was pared by 1 base and J by 0 bases, with 5 bases of the junction left unmatched. CDR1 and CDR2 (germline): DFQATT, SNEGSKA (reference sequence). CDR3 region: CSARAWGRDQETQYF. CDR3 nucleotides: TGCAGTGCTAGAGCTTGGGGGAGGGACCAAGAGACCCAGTACTTC.

The CDR3 DNA reads as TGTGCCAGCAGCCCTACAGGGCCCCAAGAGACCCAGTACTTC. Encoded protein: CASSPTGPQETQYF. J is TRBJ2-5 and V is TRBV7-3; D is possibly TRBD1 (6 bases). The V gene's germline CDR1 is SGHTA and CDR2 FQGTGA. V lost 5 bases and J lost 1, with 11 bases in between. This CDR3 comprises 14 residues.

This chain links TRBV24-1 with TRBJ2-7, with 10 nucleotides matching TRBD1. Trimming took 6 bases from V and 3 from J; bases not matched to a gene: 4. Germline V gene data show CDR1 as KGHDR and CDR2 as SFDVKD. The CDR3 is 14 amino acids. CDR3 region: CATSWTGGFYEQYF. The DNA for the CDR3 is TGTGCCACCAGTTGGACAGGGGGTTTCTACGAGCAGTACTTC.

This chain links TRBV5-1 with TRBJ1-1; D is undetermined. This CDR3 is 14 amino acids long. The V gene's germline CDR1 is SGHRS and CDR2 YFSETQ. V shed 4 bases and J shed 0 bases, with 10 bases lying between them. For the CDR3, the DNA is TGCGCCAGCAGCAAGGTACGATTGAACACTGAAGCTTTCTTT. The encoded protein is CASSKVRLNTEAFF.

The chain couples TRBV2 to TRBJ2-7; 8 bases align to TRBD2. After removal of 9 bases from V and 6 bases from J, the junction contained 10 bases not matched to a gene. The CDR3 runs 13 residues. Germline CDR1 and CDR2: SNHLY and FYNNEI. This chain's CDR3 is CARSRTSGSEQYF. The CDR3 region has the DNA TGTGCCAGATCACGTACTAGCGGCTCCGAGCAGTACTTC.

This clonotype was observed a few times. The V and J genes are TRBV6-1 and TRBJ2-3; 8 bases map to TRBD1. The germline V gene has CDR1 MNHNS and CDR2 SASEGT. After removal of 3 bases from V and 2 bases from J, the junction contained 7 bases not matched to a gene. This CDR3 spans 16 amino acids. Written as DNA, the CDR3 is TGTGCCAGCAGTGAGGGGACAGGCGGGAACACAGATACGCAGTATTTT. The encoded protein is CASSEGTGGNTDTQYF.